The 8 T cell receptor beta chains in this list originate from one sample, sequenced in a study of T cells after yellow fever vaccination. Each CDR3 protein is one row after TCRdb ran MiXCR on the 5' RACE reads. The table includes approximately 150,000 distinct CDR3 sequences, around 9.7% detected once. The material was CD8+ T cells sorted from PBMCs, obtained 45 days after the yellow fever booster vaccination. The receptors here all came from a man aged 18 to 29 who received the YFV17D yellow fever vaccine.

The gene calls are TRBV29-1 and TRBJ2-1; 8 bases line up with TRBD2. CDR3 length equals 12 residues. Germline V lookup: CDR1 SQVTM, CDR2 ANQGSEA. J was trimmed by 7 bases and V by 2 bases; bases with no gene match: 1. The CDR3 is CSVEPSGNEQFF. DNA for the CDR3: TGCAGCGTTGAACCTAGCGGGAATGAGCAGTTCTTC.

CDR3 nucleotide sequence: TGTGCCAGCAGCCCGGGACGTTCTAGCACAGATACGCAGTATTTT. Translated: CASSPGRSSTDTQYF. This rearrangement joins TRBV3-1 to TRBJ2-3; either TRBD1 or TRBD2 may supply D (5 bases each). Trimming removed 4 bases at V and 0 bases at J, with 11 bases between. This CDR3 has 15 amino acids. Germline lookup yields CDR1 LGHDT and CDR2 YNNKEL (reference sequence).

The rearrangement links TRBV20-1 to TRBJ1-4; perhaps TRBD1 as D (5 bases). V dropped 5 bases and J dropped 4 bases, with 14 bases sitting between them. The CDR3 loop spans 14 amino acids. Germline loops: CDR1 DFQATT, CDR2 SNEGSKA (reference sequence). In DNA, the CDR3 is TGCAGTGCTCTACCGACAGCCGTTAATGAAAAACTGTTTTTT. Protein product: CSALPTAVNEKLFF.

V gene TRBV10-3 combines with J gene TRBJ2-7, with TRBD1 matching 11 bases. CDR3 length equals 18 residues. Germline loops: CDR1 ENHRY, CDR2 SYGVKD. Unmatched junction bases numbered 8, after V lost 0 bases and J lost 1 base. Written as DNA, the CDR3 is TGTGCCATCAGTGAGTCGGACAGGGGGCTCTCAGTGTCCTACGAGCAGTACGTC. Protein sequence: CAISESDRGLSVSYEQYV.

In this sample, this clonotype turned up a few times. CDR3: CASSLSLRGSPLHF. CDR3 in DNA: TGTGCCAGCAGCTTGTCTCTGAGGGGATCACCCCTCCACTTT. V usage is TRBV7-9 and J usage is TRBJ1-6; D possibly corresponds to TRBD1 (5 bases). V was trimmed by 3 bases and J by 10 bases, leaving 13 bases between them. Germline assignment: CDR1 SEHNR and CDR2 FQNEAQ (reference sequence). The CDR3 is made up of 14 amino acids. Looking up the rest from reference TRBV7-9 and TRBJ1-6 gives the full variable domain: DTGVSQNPRHKITKRGQNVTFRCDPISEHNRLYWYRQTLGQGPEFLTYFQNEAQLEKSRLLSDRFSAERPKGSFSTLEIQRTEQGDSAMYLCASSLSLRGSPLHFGNGTRLTVT.

This clonotype was seen only a few times. V gene TRBV20-1 combines with J gene TRBJ2-7, with 7 bases matching TRBD1. V dropped 2 bases and J dropped 4; count of bases not matched to a gene: 5. Germline assignment: CDR1 DFQATT and CDR2 SNEGSKA (reference sequence). The CDR3 covers 13 residues. CDR3: CSARPTGVYEQYF. In nucleotides, the CDR3 is TGCAGTGCTAGACCTACAGGGGTTTACGAGCAGTACTTC.

A few counts support this clonotype. This chain uses TRBV10-3 with TRBJ2-3, with D perhaps matching TRBD1 (6 bases). Trimming removed 6 bases at V and 2 bases at J, with 12 bases between. There are 14 residues in the CDR3. Germline V gene data show CDR1 as ENHRY and CDR2 as SYGVKD. Here the CDR3 DNA reads TGTGCCATCAGCCAACAGGGATACACAGATACGCAGTATTTT. Translating gives CAISQQGYTDTQYF.

This clonotype was recorded at least ten times. The chain has TRBV12-3 or TRBV12-4 and TRBJ1-3; D remains ambiguous. V lost 1 base and J 0 bases, leaving 7 bases between the germline ends. The length of the CDR3 is 15 residues. The CDR3 sequence: CASSLGGLSGNTIYF. CDR3 nucleotide sequence: TGTGCCAGCAGTTTAGGAGGTCTCTCTGGAAACACCATATATTTT.